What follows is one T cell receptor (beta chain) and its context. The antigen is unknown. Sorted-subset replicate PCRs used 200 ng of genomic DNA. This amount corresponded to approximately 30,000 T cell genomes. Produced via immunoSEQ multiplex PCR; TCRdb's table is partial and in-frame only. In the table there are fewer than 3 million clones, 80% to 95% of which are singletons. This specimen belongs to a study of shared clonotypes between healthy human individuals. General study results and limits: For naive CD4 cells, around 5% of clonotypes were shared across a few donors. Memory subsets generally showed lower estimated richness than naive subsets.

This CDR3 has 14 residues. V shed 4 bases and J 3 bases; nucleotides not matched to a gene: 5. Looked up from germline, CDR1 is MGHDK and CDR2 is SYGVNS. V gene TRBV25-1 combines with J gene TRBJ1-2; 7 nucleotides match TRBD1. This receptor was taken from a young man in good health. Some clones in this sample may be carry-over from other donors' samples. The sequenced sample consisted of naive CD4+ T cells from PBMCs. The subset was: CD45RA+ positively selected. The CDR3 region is CASSAHDRDYGYTF. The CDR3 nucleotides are TGTGCCAGCAGTGCCCACGACAGGGACTATGGCTACACCTTC.